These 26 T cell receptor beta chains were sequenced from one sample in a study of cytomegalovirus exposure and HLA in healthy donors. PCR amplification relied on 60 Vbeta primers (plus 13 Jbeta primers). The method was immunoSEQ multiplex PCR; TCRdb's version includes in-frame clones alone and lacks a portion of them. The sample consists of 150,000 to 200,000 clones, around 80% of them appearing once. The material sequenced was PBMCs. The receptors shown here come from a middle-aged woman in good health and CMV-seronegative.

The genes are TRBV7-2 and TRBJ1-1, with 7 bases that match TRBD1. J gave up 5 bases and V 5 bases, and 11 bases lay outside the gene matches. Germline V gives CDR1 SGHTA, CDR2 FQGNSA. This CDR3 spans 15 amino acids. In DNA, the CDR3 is TGTGCCAGCAGCCGCGACAGGGCGGGAGGGACTGAAGCTTTCTTT. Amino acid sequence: CASSRDRAGGTEAFF.

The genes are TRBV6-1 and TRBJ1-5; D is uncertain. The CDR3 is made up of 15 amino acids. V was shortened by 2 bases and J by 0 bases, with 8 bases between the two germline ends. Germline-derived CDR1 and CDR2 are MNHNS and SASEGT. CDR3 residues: CASSETRHSNQPQHF. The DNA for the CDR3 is TGTGCCAGCAGTGAAACGCGGCATAGCAATCAGCCCCAGCATTTT.

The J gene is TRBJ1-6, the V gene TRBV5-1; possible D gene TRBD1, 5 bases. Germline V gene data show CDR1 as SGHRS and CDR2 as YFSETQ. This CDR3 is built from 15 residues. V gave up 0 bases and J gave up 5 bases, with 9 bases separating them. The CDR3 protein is CASSLDTGDNSPLHF. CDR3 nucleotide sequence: TGCGCCAGCAGCTTGGATACAGGAGATAATTCACCCCTCCACTTT.

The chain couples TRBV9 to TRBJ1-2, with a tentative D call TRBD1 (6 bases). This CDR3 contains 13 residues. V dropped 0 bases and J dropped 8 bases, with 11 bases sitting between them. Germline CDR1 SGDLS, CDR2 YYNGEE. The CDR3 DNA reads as TGTGCCAGCAGCGTAGACAGGGACGGGGGCTACACCTTC. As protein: CASSVDRDGGYTF.

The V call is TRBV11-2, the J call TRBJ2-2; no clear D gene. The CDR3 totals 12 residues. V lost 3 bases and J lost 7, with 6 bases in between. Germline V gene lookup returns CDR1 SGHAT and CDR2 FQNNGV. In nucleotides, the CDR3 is TGTGCCAGCAGCTTTATTAACGGGGAGCTGTTTTTT. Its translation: CASSFINGELFF.

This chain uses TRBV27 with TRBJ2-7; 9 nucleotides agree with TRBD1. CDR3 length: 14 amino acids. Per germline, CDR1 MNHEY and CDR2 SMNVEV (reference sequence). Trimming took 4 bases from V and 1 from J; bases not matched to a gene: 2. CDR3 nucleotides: TGTGCCAGCAGTTGGGACAGGGATTCCTACGAGCAGTACTTC. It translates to CASSWDRDSYEQYF.

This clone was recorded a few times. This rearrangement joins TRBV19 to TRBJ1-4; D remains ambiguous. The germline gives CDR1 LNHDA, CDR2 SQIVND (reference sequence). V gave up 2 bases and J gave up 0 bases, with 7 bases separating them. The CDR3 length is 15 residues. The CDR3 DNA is TGTGCCAGTAGTATAAGGAGGGCAACTAATGAAAAACTGTTTTTT. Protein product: CASSIRRATNEKLFF. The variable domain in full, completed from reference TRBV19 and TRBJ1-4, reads DGGITQSPKYLFRKEGQNVTLSCEQNLNHDAMYWYRQDPGQGLRLIYYSQIVNDFQKGDIAEGYSVSREKKESFPLTVTSAQKNPTAFYLCASSIRRATNEKLFFGSGTQLSVL.

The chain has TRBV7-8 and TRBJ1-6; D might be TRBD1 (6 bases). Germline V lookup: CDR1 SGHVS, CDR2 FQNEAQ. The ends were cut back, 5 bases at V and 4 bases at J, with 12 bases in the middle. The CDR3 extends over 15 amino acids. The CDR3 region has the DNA TGTGCCAGCAGCGTCCGACAGGCTTATAATTCACCCCTCCACTTT. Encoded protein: CASSVRQAYNSPLHF. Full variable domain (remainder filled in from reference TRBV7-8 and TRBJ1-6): GAGVSQSPRYKVAKRGQDVALRCDPISGHVSLFWYQQALGQGPEFLTYFQNEAQLDKSGLPSDRFFAERPEGSVSTLKIQRTQQEDSAVYLCASSVRQAYNSPLHFGNGTRLTVT.

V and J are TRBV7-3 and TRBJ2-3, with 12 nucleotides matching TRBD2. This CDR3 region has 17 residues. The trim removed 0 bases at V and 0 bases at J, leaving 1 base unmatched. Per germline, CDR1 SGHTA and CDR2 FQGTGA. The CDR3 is CASSLTGTSGSTDTQYF. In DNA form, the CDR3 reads TGTGCCAGCAGCTTAACCGGGACTAGCGGGAGCACAGATACGCAGTATTTT. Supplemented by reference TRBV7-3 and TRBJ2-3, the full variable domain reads GAGVSQTPSNKVTEKGKYVELRCDPISGHTALYWYRQSLGQGPEFLIYFQGTGAADDSGLPNDRFFAVRPEGSVSTLKIQRTERGDSAVYLCASSLTGTSGSTDTQYFGPGTRLTVL.

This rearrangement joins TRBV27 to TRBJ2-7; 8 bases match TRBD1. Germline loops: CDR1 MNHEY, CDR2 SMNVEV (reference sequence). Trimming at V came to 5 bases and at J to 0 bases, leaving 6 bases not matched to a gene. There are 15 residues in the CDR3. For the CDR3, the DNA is TGTGCCAGCAGTGGACAGGGTGCAGGCTCCTACGAGCAGTACTTC. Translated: CASSGQGAGSYEQYF.

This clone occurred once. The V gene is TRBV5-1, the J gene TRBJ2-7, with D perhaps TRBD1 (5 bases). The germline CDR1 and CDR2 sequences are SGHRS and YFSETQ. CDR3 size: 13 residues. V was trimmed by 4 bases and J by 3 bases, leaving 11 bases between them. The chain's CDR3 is CASSTQGIYEQYF. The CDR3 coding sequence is TGCGCCAGCAGCACCCAGGGTATCTACGAGCAGTACTTC. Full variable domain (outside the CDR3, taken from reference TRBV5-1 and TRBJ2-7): KAGVTQTPRYLIKTRGQQVTLSCSPISGHRSVSWYQQTPGQGLQFLFEYFSETQRNKGNFPGRFSGRQFSNSRSEMNVSTLELGDSALYLCASSTQGIYEQYFGPGTRLTVT.

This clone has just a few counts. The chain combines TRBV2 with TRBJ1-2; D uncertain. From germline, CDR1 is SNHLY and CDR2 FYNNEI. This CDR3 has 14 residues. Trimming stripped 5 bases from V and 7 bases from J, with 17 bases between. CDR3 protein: CASSPRSVELGYTF. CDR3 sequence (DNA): TGTGCCAGCAGTCCTAGATCGGTAGAGCTTGGCTACACCTTC.

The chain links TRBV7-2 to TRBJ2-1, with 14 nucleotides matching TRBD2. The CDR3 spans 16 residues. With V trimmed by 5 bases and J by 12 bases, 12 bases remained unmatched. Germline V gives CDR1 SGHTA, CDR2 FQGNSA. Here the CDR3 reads CASSPTGTSGGRGQFF. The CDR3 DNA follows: TGTGCCAGCAGCCCCACCGGGACTAGCGGGGGCAGAGGGCAGTTCTTC.

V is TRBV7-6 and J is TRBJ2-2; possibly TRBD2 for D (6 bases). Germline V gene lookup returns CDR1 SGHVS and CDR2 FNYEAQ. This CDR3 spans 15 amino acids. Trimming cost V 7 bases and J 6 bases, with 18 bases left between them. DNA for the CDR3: TGTGCCAGCACCTTTACGGGAGCCTCCCCCGGGGAGCTGTTTTTT. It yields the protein CASTFTGASPGELFF.

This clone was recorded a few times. The DNA of the CDR3 is TGTGCCAGCGGTCCGTCCGGGACAGTTTATGGCTACACCTTC. Translated, it gives CASGPSGTVYGYTF. V usage is TRBV6-6 and J usage is TRBJ1-2; 7 positions match TRBD1. The CDR3 sequence is 14 residues long. Trimming took 8 bases from V and 5 from J; bases not matched to a gene: 11. The V gene's germline CDR1 is MNHNY and CDR2 SVGAGI (reference sequence).

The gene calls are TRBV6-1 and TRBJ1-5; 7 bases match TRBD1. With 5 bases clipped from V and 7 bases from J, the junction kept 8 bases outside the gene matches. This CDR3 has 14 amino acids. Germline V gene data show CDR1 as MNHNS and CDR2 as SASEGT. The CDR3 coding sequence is TGTGCCAGCAGTCCTCGAGGACAGGTCCAGCCCCAGCATTTT. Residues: CASSPRGQVQPQHF.

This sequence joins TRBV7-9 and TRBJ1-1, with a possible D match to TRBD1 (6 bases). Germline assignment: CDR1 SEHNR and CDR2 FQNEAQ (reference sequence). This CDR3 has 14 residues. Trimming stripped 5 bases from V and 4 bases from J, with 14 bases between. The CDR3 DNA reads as TGTGCCAGCAGCCAACAGGGAGAGACCACTGAAGCTTTCTTT. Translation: CASSQQGETTEAFF.

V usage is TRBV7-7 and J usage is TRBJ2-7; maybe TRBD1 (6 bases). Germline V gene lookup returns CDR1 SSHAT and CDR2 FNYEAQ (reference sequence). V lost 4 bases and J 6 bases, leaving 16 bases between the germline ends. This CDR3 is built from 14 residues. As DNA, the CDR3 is TGTGCCAGCAGCTCGCTGCCAGGGGACGGCGAGCAGTACTTC. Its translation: CASSSLPGDGEQYF.

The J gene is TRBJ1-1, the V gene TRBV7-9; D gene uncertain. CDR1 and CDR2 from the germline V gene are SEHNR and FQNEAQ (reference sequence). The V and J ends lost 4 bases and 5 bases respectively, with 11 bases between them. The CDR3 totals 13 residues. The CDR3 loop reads CASSSGGVTEAFF. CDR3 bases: TGTGCCAGCAGCTCCGGCGGAGTTACTGAAGCTTTCTTT.

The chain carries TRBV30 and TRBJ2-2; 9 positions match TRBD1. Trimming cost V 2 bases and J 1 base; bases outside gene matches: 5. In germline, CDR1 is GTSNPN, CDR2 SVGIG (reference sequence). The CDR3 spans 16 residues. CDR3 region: CAWSQHRGRNTGELFF. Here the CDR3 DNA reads TGTGCCTGGAGTCAACACAGGGGGCGGAACACCGGGGAGCTGTTTTTT.

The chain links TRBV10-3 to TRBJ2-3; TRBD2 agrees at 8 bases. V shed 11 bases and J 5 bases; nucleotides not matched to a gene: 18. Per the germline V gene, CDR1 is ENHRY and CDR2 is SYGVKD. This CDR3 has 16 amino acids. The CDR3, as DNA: TGTGCCTCCGCGGGACTGGTAGCGGGATCAGGAGATACGCAGTATTTT. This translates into CASAGLVAGSGDTQYF.

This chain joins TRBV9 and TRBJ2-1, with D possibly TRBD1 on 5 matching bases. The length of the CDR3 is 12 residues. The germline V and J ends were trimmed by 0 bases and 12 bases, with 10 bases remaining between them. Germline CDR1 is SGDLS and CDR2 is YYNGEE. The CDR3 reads CASSVDQGGQFF. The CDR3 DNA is TGTGCCAGCAGCGTAGACCAGGGCGGGCAGTTCTTC.

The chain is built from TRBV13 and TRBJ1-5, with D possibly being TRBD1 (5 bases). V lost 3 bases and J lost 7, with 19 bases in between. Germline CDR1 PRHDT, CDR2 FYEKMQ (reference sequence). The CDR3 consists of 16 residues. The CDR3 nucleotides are TGTGCCAGCAGCTTCGGGGGACCTGGTGGACGGCAGCCCCAGCATTTT. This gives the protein CASSFGGPGGRQPQHF.

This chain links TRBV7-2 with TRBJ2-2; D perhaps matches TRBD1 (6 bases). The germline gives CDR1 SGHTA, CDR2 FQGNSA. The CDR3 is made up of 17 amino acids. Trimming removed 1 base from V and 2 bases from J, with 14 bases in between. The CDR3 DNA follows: TGTGCCAGCAGCTTAGGTCCAGGGGCGCTAAACACCGGGGAGCTGTTTTTT. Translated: CASSLGPGALNTGELFF.

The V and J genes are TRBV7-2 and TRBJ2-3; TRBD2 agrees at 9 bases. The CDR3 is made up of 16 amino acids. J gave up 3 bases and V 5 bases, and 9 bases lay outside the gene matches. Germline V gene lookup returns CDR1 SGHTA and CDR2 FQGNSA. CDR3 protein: CASSRKSGRKTDTQYF. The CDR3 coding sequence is TGTGCCAGCAGCCGCAAGAGCGGGAGGAAGACAGATACGCAGTATTTT.

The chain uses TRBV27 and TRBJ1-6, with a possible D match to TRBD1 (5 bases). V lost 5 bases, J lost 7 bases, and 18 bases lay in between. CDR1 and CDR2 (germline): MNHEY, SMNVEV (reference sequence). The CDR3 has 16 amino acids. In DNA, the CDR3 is TGTGCCAGCAGTCATGGGACTTTTAGTGTGAATTCACCCCTCCACTTT. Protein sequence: CASSHGTFSVNSPLHF.